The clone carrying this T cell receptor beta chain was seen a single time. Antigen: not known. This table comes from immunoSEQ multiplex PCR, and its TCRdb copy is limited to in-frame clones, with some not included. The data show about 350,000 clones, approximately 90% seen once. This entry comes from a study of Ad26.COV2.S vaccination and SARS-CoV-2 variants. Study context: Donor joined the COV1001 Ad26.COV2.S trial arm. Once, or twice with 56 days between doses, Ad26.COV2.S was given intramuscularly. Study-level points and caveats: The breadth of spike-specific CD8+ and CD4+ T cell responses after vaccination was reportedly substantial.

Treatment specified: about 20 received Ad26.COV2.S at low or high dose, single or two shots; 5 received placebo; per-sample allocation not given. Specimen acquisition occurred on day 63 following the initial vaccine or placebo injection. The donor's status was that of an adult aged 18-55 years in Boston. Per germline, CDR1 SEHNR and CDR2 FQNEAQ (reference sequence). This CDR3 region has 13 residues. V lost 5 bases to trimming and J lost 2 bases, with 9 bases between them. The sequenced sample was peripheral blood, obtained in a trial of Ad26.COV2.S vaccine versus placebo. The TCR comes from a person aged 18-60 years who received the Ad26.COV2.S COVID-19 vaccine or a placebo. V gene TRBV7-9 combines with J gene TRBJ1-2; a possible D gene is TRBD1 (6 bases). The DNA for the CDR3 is TGTGCCAGCAGCCAGCAGGGGAACTATGGCTACACCTTC. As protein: CASSQQGNYGYTF.